Below, 19 T cell receptor beta chains from the same sample are listed, as sequenced in a study of blood T cell repertoires in COVID-19. Libraries were prepared by immunoSEQ multiplex PCR; TCRdb keeps only in-frame clonotypes and omits some of them. The sample contains 99,000 or so clones, 88% of which appear only once. Sequencing used peripheral blood. These receptors originate from a man aged 45 to 65 with COVID-19, enrolled during active disease.

The V and J genes are TRBV5-1 and TRBJ1-2; possibly TRBD1 for D (5 bases). The germline gives CDR1 SGHRS, CDR2 YFSETQ. The CDR3 loop spans 14 amino acids. Trimming took off 4 bases at V and 5 bases at J, with 15 bases between the two ends. CDR3 sequence: CASSQDTGGYGYTF. CDR3 bases: TGCGCCAGCAGCCAGGACACCGGGGGATATGGCTACACCTTC.

The genes are TRBV5-4 and TRBJ2-7; D may be TRBD2 (6 bases). Germline CDR1 and CDR2: SGHNT and YYREEE (reference sequence). The V end was cut by 5 bases, the J end by 4 bases, with 16 bases between. The CDR3 is 14 residues long. The CDR3: CASSWGPSEYEQYF. The CDR3 DNA is TGTGCCAGCAGTTGGGGACCTAGCGAGTACGAGCAGTACTTC.

CDR3 sequence (DNA): TGTGCCAGCTCACCACCGGGGCGATTGTCTGGGGCCAACGTCCTGACTTTC. It specifies CASSPPGRLSGANVLTF. This chain links TRBV18 with TRBJ2-6; D possibly corresponds to TRBD1 (5 bases). Germline-derived CDR1 and CDR2 are KGHSH and LQKENI. This CDR3 contains 17 residues. V was clipped by 0 bases and J by 1 base, with 10 bases between them.

The CDR3 region is CASSLSSSTTGELFF. CDR3 DNA sequence: TGTGCCAGCAGCTTATCCTCGAGTACGACCGGGGAGCTGTTTTTT. The chain employs TRBV5-4 and TRBJ2-2; no reliable D call. CDR3 length: 15 amino acids. Germline V CDR1 and CDR2: SGHNT, YYREEE (reference sequence). The V end was cut by 2 bases, the J end by 5 bases, with 13 bases between.

The chain uses TRBV5-6 and TRBJ1-2; 7 bases align to TRBD1. Germline V gene lookup returns CDR1 SGHDT and CDR2 YYEEEE. The CDR3 sequence is 15 residues long. V lost 4 bases, J lost 4 bases, and 10 bases stayed unmatched. The CDR3 DNA follows: TGTGCCAGCAGCCAGGGGACAGCCTATAGCTATGGCTACACCTTC. Its translation is CASSQGTAYSYGYTF.

V is TRBV4-2 and J is TRBJ1-1, with 10 bases matching TRBD1. Germline CDR1 LGHNA, CDR2 YNFKEQ. CDR3 length equals 14 residues. J lost 4 bases, V lost 4 bases, and 3 bases had no gene match. In DNA form, the CDR3 reads TGTGCCAGCAGCCCAAGGACAGGGGGCACTGAAGCTTTCTTT. Protein: CASSPRTGGTEAFF.

V gene TRBV27 combines with J gene TRBJ1-6; 7 positions agree with TRBD1. The V gene's germline CDR1 is MNHEY and CDR2 SMNVEV (reference sequence). This CDR3 has 16 residues. V shed 5 bases and J 0 bases; nucleotides not matched to a gene: 4. Written as DNA, the CDR3 is TGTGCCAGCAGTACCCGACAGGGCTCCTATAATTCACCCCTCCACTTT. Protein: CASSTRQGSYNSPLHF.

The chain links TRBV6-5 to TRBJ2-7; TRBD1 aligns across 11 bases. J lost 7 bases, V lost 6 bases, and 8 bases had no gene match. This CDR3 has 14 residues. The V gene's germline CDR1 is MNHEY and CDR2 SVGAGI. In DNA form, the CDR3 reads TGTGCCAGCAGCATCCGGGACAGGGGGGGAGAGCAGTACTTC. Encoded protein: CASSIRDRGGEQYF.

This chain connects TRBV18 to TRBJ2-7; 10 nucleotides agree with TRBD1. Germline V gene lookup returns CDR1 KGHSH and CDR2 LQKENI. V was clipped by 3 bases and J by 2 bases; unmatched bases: 4. This CDR3 contains 15 residues. CDR3 nucleotide sequence: TGTGCCAGCTCACCCAGGGACAGGGGTACCTACGAGCAGTACTTC. Translated, it gives CASSPRDRGTYEQYF.

This clone was seen a handful of times. V is TRBV10-3 and J is TRBJ1-2, with D maybe TRBD1 (5 bases). Germline values: CDR1 ENHRY, CDR2 SYGVKD. This CDR3 spans 14 amino acids. V lost 0 bases and J lost 5, with 10 bases in between. The CDR3 region has the DNA TGTGCCATCAGTGAGTCGCCAGGGTGGTATGGCTACACCTTC. Its translation: CAISESPGWYGYTF.

The sample holds a few counts of this clone. The chain links TRBV5-4 to TRBJ1-2, with 7 bases identical to TRBD1. The CDR3 covers 15 residues. Trimming took 4 bases from V and 5 from J; bases not matched to a gene: 11. CDR1 is SGHNT and CDR2 is YYREEE in the germline V gene (reference sequence). CDR3 in amino acids: CASSRQGRGGYGYTF. CDR3 nucleotides: TGTGCCAGCAGCCGACAGGGAAGGGGCGGTTATGGCTACACCTTC.

The CDR3 region is CSVEDPGYEQYF. CDR3 nucleotides: TGCAGCGTTGAAGATCCAGGCTACGAGCAGTACTTC. This chain connects TRBV29-1 to TRBJ2-7; unclear D gene. The CDR3 has 12 residues. Germline values: CDR1 SQVTM, CDR2 ANQGSEA. Trimming took off 0 bases at V and 3 bases at J, with 6 bases between the two ends.

The J gene is TRBJ2-1, the V gene TRBV7-6; TRBD2 might be the D (6 bases). The germline CDR1 and CDR2 sequences are SGHVS and FNYEAQ. The ends were cut back, 0 bases at V and 4 bases at J, with 10 bases in the middle. The CDR3 runs to 15 residues. CDR3 residues: CASSLAPRGYNEQFF. In DNA, the CDR3 is TGTGCCAGCAGCTTAGCCCCCCGGGGGTACAATGAGCAGTTCTTC.

This clone has just one count. The rearrangement uses TRBV7-6 and TRBJ2-5; D unclear. The CDR3 loop spans 14 amino acids. Trimming removed 4 bases from V and 5 bases from J, with 14 bases in between. Germline assignment: CDR1 SGHVS and CDR2 FNYEAQ. CDR3 coding DNA: TGTGCCAGCAGCTCGCCTGAGGTCCGGGAGACCCAGTACTTC. Protein: CASSSPEVRETQYF.

The chain links TRBV27 to TRBJ2-3; tentative D call: TRBD1 (6 bases). The ends were cut back, 7 bases at V and 7 bases at J, with 15 bases in the middle. The length of the CDR3 is 13 residues. In germline, CDR1 is MNHEY, CDR2 SMNVEV (reference sequence). CDR3: CASKPGHLYTQYF. The CDR3 nucleotides read TGTGCCAGCAAACCGGGACACCTTTATACGCAGTATTTT.

The V call is TRBV9, the J call TRBJ1-4; 8 nucleotides agree with TRBD1. CDR1 is SGDLS and CDR2 is YYNGEE in the germline V gene. V gave up 4 bases and J gave up 8 bases; unmatched junction bases: 10. The CDR3 spans 15 residues. The CDR3 protein is CASSLAQGANEKLFF. As DNA, the CDR3 is TGTGCCAGCAGCCTAGCGCAGGGGGCGAACGAAAAACTGTTTTTT.

V usage is TRBV5-5 and J usage is TRBJ2-7; D remains unclear. CDR1 is SGHKS and CDR2 is YYEKEE in the germline V gene (reference sequence). V shed 5 bases and J shed 3 bases, with 9 bases lying between them. This CDR3 has 12 amino acids. CDR3 nucleotide sequence: TGTGCCAGCAGATTACAGAACTACGAGCAGTACTTC. Translating it yields CASRLQNYEQYF.

V gene TRBV15 combines with J gene TRBJ1-5, with a possible D match to TRBD1 (6 bases). CDR3 length: 16 amino acids. The V gene lost 0 bases and the J gene lost 4 bases, with 13 bases spanning the gap. The germline CDR1 and CDR2 sequences are LNHNV and YYDKDF (reference sequence). The CDR3 bases are TGTGCCACCAGCAGAGATGGTGGGACACCAAATCAGCCCCAGCATTTT. The encoded protein is CATSRDGGTPNQPQHF. The whole variable domain, remainder taken from reference TRBV15 and TRBJ1-5, is DAMVIQNPRYQVTQFGKPVTLSCSQTLNHNVMYWYQQKSSQAPKLLFHYYDKDFNNEADTPDNFQSRRPNTSFCFLDIRSPGLGDTAMYLCATSRDGGTPNQPQHFGDGTRLSIL.

The genes are TRBV10-3 and TRBJ2-4; a weak D match, TRBD2 (7 bases). V was pared by 4 bases and J by 4 bases, with 23 bases between. This CDR3 spans 18 amino acids. Germline V gene lookup returns CDR1 ENHRY and CDR2 SYGVKD. The DNA of the CDR3 is TGTGCCATCAGTGCATCTCCGGTGGGGGGGGCACCTAAAAACATTCAGTACTTC. Translation gives CAISASPVGGAPKNIQYF.